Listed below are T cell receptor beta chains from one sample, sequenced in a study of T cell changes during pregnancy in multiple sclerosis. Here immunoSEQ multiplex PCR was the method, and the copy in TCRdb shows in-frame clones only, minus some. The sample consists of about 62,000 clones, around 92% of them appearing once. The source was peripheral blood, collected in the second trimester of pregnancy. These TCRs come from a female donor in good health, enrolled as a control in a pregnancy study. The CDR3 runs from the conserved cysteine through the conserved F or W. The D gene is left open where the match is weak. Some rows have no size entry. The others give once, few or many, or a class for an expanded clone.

CDR3 DNA: TGCGCCAGCAGCATCCCGGGGGCTGGGGCCAACGTCCTGACTTTC
CDR3 protein: CASSIPGAGANVLTF
D gene: -
J gene: TRBJ2-6
V gene: TRBV5-1
clone size: -
CDR3 length: 15

CDR3 DNA: TGTGCCAGCAGTTACACCCTAGGCCAGCCCCAGCATTTT
CDR3 protein: CASSYTLGQPQHF
D gene: -
J gene: TRBJ1-5
V gene: TRBV6-5
clone size: -
CDR3 length: 13

CDR3 DNA: TGTGCCAGCAGCGTTGGGGACAGGAACTCCTACGAGCAGTACTTC
CDR3 protein: CASSVGDRNSYEQYF
D gene: TRBD1
J gene: TRBJ2-7
V gene: TRBV9
clone size: once
CDR3 length: 15

CDR3 DNA: TGCGCCAGCAGCTTGTCCTTTTATGTGGGCAGGGAGCTTGTACTAGCGCAGGAGCTGTTTTTT
CDR3 protein: CASSLSFYVGRELVLAQELFF
D gene: TRBD2
J gene: TRBJ2-2
V gene: TRBV5-1
clone size: -
CDR3 length: 21

CDR3 DNA: TGTGCCAGTACTCCGGGACAACATTGGGAGACCCAGTACTTC
CDR3 protein: CASTPGQHWETQYF
D gene: -
J gene: TRBJ2-5
V gene: TRBV19
clone size: -
CDR3 length: 14

CDR3 DNA: TGTGCCAGCAGCGGGGGGAGCACAGATACGCAGTATTTT
CDR3 protein: CASSGGSTDTQYF
D gene: -
J gene: TRBJ2-3
V gene: TRBV7-8
clone size: -
CDR3 length: 13

CDR3 DNA: TGTGCCAGCAGTTACTCGTCAGGGGGCGGCTACACCTTC
CDR3 protein: CASSYSSGGGYTF
D gene: TRBD1
J gene: TRBJ1-2
V gene: TRBV6-5
clone size: -
CDR3 length: 13

CDR3 DNA: TGTGCCAGTAGTATAATTGGGACAGGGTCCACTGAAGCTTTCTTT
CDR3 protein: CASSIIGTGSTEAFF
D gene: TRBD1
J gene: TRBJ1-1
V gene: TRBV19
clone size: -
CDR3 length: 15

CDR3 DNA: TGTGCCAGCAGTGTGACAGGGGGCAAGGATGGCTACACCTTC
CDR3 protein: CASSVTGGKDGYTF
D gene: TRBD1
J gene: TRBJ1-2
V gene: TRBV2
clone size: -
CDR3 length: 14

CDR3 DNA: TGTGCCAGCAGCGTATTAGGGGGGGGCTACGAGCAGTACTTC
CDR3 protein: CASSVLGGGYEQYF
D gene: -
J gene: TRBJ2-7
V gene: TRBV9
clone size: few
CDR3 length: 14